This T cell receptor (beta chain) was observed in a study of blood T cell repertoires in COVID-19. The wider study: The United States, Italy and Spain supplied acute and convalescent COVID-19 samples. T cells, B-cell-depleted T cells, or PBMCs supplied cDNA or gDNA.

This CDR3 comprises 17 residues. Losses at the gene ends were 5 bases for V and 7 bases for J; bases not matched to a gene: 16. Per germline, CDR1 MNHNY and CDR2 SVGAGI (reference sequence). Original data processing: Cell counts per sample came from amplifying reference gene primers. Clones were sequenced by immunoSEQ multiplex PCR, and TCRdb holds only the in-frame ones, with some missing. That table furnishes V, J and clone size, whereas the DNA furnished D and trimming. The repertoire holds some 78,000 clones, with approximately 90% as singletons. The TCR originated in a man aged 50 to 59 with active or convalescent COVID-19. This chain connects TRBV6-6 to TRBJ1-2; 10 bases are a match to TRBD1. Sequences were obtained from peripheral blood. The DNA for the CDR3 is TGTGCCAGCAGTCCTCCCGGGACAGGGGTCCCTGGCGCTGGCTACACCTTC. Its translation is CASSPPGTGVPGAGYTF.